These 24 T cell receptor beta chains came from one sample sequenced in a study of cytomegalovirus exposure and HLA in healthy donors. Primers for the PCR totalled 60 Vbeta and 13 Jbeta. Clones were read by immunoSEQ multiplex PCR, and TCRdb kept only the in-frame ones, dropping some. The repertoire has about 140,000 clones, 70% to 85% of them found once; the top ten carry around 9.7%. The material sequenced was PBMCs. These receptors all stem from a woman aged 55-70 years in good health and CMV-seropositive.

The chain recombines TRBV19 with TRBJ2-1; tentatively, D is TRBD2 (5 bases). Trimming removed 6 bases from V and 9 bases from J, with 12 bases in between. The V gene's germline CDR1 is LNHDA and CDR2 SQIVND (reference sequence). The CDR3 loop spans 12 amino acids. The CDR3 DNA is TGTGCCAGTAGCCCACTAGGGAGTGAGCAGTTCTTC. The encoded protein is CASSPLGSEQFF.

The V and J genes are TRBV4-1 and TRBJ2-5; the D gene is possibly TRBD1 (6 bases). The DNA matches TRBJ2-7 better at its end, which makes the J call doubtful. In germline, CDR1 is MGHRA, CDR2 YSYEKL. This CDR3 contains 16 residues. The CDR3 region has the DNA TGCGCCAGCAGCCAAGATCCCCAGGGGCCTTACTACGAGCAGTACTTC. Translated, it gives CASSQDPQGPYYEQYF.

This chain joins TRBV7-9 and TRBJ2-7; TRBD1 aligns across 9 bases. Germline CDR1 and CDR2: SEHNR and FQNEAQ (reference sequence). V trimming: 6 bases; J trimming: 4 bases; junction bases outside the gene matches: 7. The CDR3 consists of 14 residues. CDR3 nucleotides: TGTGCCAGCAGTTCCACCGGGACAGGGTACGAGCAGTACTTC. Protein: CASSSTGTGYEQYF.

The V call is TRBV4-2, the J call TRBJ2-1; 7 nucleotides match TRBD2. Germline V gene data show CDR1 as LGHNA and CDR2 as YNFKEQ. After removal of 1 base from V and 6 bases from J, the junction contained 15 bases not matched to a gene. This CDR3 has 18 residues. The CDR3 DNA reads TGTGCCAGCAGCCAAGCATTGATGGCGAGCGGGATTCTCAATGAGCAGTTCTTC. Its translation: CASSQALMASGILNEQFF.

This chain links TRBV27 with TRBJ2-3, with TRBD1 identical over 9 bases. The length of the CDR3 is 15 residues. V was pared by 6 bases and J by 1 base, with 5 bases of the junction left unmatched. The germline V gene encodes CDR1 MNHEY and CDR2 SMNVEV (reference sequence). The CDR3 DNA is TGTGCCAGCAGACAGGGGGCTATGGGCACAGATACGCAGTATTTT. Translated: CASRQGAMGTDTQYF.

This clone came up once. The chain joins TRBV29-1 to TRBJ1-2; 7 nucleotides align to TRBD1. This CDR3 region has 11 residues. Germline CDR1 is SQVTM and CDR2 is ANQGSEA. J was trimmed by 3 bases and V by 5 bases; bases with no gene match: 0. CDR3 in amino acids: CSVTGDYGYTF. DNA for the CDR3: TGCAGCGTTACAGGGGACTATGGCTACACCTTC.

CDR3 in amino acids: CASSLGDRKEKLFF. The CDR3 nucleotides are TGCGCCAGCAGCTTGGGGGACAGGAAAGAAAAACTGTTTTTT. The V gene is TRBV5-1, the J gene TRBJ1-4, with TRBD1 matching 8 bases. The CDR3 length is 14 residues. V was clipped by 0 bases and J by 8 bases; unmatched bases: 3. The germline gives CDR1 SGHRS, CDR2 YFSETQ.

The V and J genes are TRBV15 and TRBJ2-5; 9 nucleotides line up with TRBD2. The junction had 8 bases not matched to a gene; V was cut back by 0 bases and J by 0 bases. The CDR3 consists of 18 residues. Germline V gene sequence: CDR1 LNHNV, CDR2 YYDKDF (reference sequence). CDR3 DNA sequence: TGTGCCACCAGCAGAGATAAAGCGGGAGGACCGTACCAAGAGACCCAGTACTTC. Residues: CATSRDKAGGPYQETQYF.

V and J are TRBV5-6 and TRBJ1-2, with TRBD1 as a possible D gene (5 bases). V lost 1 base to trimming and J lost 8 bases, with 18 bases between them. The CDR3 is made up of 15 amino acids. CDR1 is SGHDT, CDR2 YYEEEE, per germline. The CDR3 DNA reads TGTGCCAGCAGCTTGTGGGGGGGATCCCCGAGCGGCTACACCTTC. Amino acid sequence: CASSLWGGSPSGYTF.

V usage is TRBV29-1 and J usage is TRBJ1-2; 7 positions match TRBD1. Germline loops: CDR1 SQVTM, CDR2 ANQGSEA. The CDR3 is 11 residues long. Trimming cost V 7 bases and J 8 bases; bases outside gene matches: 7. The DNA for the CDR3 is TGCAGCGCCTACAGGGGCGAGGGCTACACCTTC. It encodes CSAYRGEGYTF. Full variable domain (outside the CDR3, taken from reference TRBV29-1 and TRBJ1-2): SAVISQKPSRDICQRGTSLTIQCQVDSQVTMMFWYRQQPGQSLTLIATANQGSEATYESGFVIDKFPISRPNLTFSTLTVSNMSPEDSSIYLCSAYRGEGYTFGSGTRLTVV.

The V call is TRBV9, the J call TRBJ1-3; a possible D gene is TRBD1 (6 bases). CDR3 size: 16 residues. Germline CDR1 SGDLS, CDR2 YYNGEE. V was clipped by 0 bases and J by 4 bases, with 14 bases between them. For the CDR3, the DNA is TGTGCCAGCAGCGTAGCGGCGGGGGCGCTCGGAAACACCATATATTTT. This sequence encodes CASSVAAGALGNTIYF.

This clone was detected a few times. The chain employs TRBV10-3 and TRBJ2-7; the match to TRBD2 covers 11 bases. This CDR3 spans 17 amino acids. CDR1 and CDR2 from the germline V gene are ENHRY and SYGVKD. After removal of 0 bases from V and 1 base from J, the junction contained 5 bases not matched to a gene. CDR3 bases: TGTGCCATCAGTGAGTCAGGGCGACTAGCGGGGTCCTACGAGCAGTACTTC. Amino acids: CAISESGRLAGSYEQYF.

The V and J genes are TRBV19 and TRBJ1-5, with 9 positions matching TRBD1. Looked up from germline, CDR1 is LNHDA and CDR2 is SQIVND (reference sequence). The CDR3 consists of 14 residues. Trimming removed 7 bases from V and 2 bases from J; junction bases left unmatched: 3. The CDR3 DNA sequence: TGTGCCAGTAACAGGGGGCAGGGCAATCAGCCCCAGCATTTT. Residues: CASNRGQGNQPQHF.

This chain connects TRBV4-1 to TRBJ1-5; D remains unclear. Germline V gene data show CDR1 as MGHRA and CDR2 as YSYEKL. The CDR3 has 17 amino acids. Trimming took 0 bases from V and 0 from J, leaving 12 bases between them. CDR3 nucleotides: TGCGCCAGCAGCCAAGATGCGGGGTTCCGTAGCAATCAGCCCCAGCATTTT. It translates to CASSQDAGFRSNQPQHF.

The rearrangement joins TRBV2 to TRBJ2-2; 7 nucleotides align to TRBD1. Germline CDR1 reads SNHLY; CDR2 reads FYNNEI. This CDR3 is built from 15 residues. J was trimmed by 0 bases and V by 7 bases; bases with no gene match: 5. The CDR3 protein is CASTPGQTNTGELFF. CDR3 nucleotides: TGTGCCAGCACCCCGGGACAGACGAACACCGGGGAGCTGTTTTTT.

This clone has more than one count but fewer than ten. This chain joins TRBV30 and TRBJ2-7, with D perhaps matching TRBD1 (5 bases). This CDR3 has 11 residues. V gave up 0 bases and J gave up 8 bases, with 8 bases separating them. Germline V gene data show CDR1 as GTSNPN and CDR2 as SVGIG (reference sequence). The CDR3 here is CAWSVQVQQYF. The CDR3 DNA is TGTGCCTGGAGTGTACAGGTTCAGCAGTACTTC.

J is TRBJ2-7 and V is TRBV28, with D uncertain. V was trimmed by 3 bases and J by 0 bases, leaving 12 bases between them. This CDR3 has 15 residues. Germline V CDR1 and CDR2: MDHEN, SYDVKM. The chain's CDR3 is CASSLLAGRSYEQYF. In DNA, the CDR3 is TGTGCCAGCAGTTTGTTGGCAGGCCGCTCCTACGAGCAGTACTTC.

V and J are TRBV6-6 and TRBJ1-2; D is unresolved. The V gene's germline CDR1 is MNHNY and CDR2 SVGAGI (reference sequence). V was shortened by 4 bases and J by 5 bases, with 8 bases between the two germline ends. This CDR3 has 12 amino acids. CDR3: CASSSSSYGYTF. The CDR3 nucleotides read TGTGCCAGCAGTTCGAGTTCTTATGGCTACACCTTC.

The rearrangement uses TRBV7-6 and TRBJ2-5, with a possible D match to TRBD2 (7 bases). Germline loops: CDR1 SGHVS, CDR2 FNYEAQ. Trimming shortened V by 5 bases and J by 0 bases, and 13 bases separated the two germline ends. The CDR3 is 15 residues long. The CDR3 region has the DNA TGTGCCAGCAGCGCCGCGGGGGCGTACCAAGAGACCCAGTACTTC. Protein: CASSAAGAYQETQYF. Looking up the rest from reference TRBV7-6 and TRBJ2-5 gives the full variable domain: GAGVSQSPRYKVTKRGQDVALRCDPISGHVSLYWYRQALGQGPEFLTYFNYEAQQDKSGLPNDRFSAERPEGSISTLTIQRTEQRDSAMYRCASSAAGAYQETQYFGPGTRLLVL.

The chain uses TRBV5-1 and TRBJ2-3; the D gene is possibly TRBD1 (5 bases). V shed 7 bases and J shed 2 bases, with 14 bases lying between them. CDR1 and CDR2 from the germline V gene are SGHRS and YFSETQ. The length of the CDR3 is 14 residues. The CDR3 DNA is TGCGCCAGCGGTTGGGGCAGGGACACAGATACGCAGTATTTT. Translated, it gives CASGWGRDTDTQYF.

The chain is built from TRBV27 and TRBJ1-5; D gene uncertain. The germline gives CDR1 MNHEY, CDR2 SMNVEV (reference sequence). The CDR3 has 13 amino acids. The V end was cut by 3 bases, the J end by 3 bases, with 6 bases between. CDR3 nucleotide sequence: TGTGCCAGCAGTTTGCAGGCCAATCAGCCCCAGCATTTT. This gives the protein CASSLQANQPQHF.

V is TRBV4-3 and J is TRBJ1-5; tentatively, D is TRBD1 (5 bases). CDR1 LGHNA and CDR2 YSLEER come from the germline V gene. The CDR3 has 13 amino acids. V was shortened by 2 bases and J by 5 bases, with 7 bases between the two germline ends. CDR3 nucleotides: TGCGCCAGCAGCCAACGGGGGGATCAGCCCCAGCATTTT. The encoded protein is CASSQRGDQPQHF.

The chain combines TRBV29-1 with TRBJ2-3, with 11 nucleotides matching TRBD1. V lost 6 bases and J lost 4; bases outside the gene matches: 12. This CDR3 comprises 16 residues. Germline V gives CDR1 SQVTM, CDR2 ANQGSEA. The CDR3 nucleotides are TGCAGCGTCTCTGGGGCGGACAGGGGGCGCCCAGATACGCAGTATTTT. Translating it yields CSVSGADRGRPDTQYF.

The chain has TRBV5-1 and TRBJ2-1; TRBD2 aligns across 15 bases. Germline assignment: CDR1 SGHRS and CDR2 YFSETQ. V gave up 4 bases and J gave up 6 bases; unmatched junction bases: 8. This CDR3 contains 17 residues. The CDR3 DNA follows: TGCGCCAGCAGCCCGGGACTAGCGGGAGGAAAAGGCAATGAGCAGTTCTTC. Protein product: CASSPGLAGGKGNEQFF.